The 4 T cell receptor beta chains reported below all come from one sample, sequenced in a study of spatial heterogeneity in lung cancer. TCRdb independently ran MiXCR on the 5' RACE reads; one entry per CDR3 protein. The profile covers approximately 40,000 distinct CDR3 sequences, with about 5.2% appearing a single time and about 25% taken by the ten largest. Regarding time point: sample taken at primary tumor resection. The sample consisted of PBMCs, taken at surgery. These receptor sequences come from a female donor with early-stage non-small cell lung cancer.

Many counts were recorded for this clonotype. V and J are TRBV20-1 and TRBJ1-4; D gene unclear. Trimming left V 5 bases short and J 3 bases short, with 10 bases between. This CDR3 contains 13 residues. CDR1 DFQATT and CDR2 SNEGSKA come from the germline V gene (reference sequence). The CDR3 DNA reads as TGCAGTGCTGATGGGCAGGCTAATGAAAAACTGTTTTTT. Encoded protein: CSADGQANEKLFF.

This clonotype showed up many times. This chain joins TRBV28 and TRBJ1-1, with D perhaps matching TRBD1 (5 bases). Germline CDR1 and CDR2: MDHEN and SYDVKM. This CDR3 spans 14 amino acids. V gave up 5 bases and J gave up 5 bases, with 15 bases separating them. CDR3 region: CASSLTDYWTEAFF. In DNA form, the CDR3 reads TGTGCCAGCAGTCTGACAGACTACTGGACTGAAGCTTTCTTT.

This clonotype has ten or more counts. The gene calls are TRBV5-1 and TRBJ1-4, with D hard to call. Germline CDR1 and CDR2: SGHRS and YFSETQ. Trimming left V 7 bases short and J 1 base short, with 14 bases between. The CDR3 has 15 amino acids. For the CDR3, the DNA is TGCGCCAGCCGTCTTCAACGGGGAACTAATGAAAAACTGTTTTTT. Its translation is CASRLQRGTNEKLFF.

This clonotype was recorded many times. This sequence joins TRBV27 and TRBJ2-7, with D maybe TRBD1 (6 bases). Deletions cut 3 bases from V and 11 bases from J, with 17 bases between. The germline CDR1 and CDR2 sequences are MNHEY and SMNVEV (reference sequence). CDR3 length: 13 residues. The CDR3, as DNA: TGTGCCAGCAGTTTCGGAACAAGGGGGTTTGAGTACTTC. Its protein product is CASSFGTRGFEYF.